The 16 T cell receptor beta chains given below trace back to one sample, sequenced in a study of blood T cell repertoires in COVID-19. Produced via immunoSEQ multiplex PCR; TCRdb's table is partial and in-frame only. The table records fewer than 500,000 clones, about 85% of them present only once. Source material: PBMCs or T cells enriched from blood (not recorded which). Receptor source: a woman under 30 who had recovered from COVID-19.

This clone was seen only once. This chain uses TRBV2 with TRBJ2-7; 8 bases fit TRBD2. Germline CDR1 reads SNHLY; CDR2 reads FYNNEI. The CDR3 runs 15 residues. V trimming: 7 bases; J trimming: 0 bases; junction bases outside the gene matches: 8. CDR3 sequence reads: CASTFGLAYSYEQYF. In DNA form, the CDR3 reads TGTGCCAGCACCTTCGGACTAGCCTACTCCTACGAGCAGTACTTC.

The rearrangement uses TRBV2 and TRBJ1-1, with 8 nucleotides matching TRBD1. Trimming removed 11 bases from V and 2 bases from J; junction bases left unmatched: 10. The CDR3 runs to 14 residues. Germline V lookup: CDR1 SNHLY, CDR2 FYNNEI. The CDR3 bases are TGTGCCTGCCAGGACAGGGCCGATAACACTGAAGCTTTCTTT. Its translation: CACQDRADNTEAFF. The full variable domain, its missing parts supplied by reference TRBV2 and TRBJ1-1, is EPEVTQTPSHQVTQMGQEVILRCVPISNHLYFYWYRQILGQKVEFLVSFYNNEISEKSEIFDDQFSVERPDGSNFTLKIRSTKLEDSAMYFCACQDRADNTEAFFGQGTRLTVV.

The CDR3 region is CASTDPQGLDDYQETQYF. As DNA, the CDR3 is TGTGCCAGCACCGATCCCCAGGGATTGGACGATTACCAAGAGACCCAGTACTTC. This chain uses TRBV11-3 with TRBJ2-5; TRBD1 might be the D (5 bases). V was clipped by 7 bases and J by 0 bases, with 24 bases between them. This CDR3 comprises 18 residues. Per germline, CDR1 SGHNT and CDR2 YENEEA. The full variable domain, rest sourced from reference TRBV11-3 and TRBJ2-5, is EAGVVQSPRYKIIEKKQPVAFWCNPISGHNTLYWYLQNLGQGPELLIRYENEEAVDDSQLPKDRFSAERLKGVDSTLKIQPAELGDSAVYLCASTDPQGLDDYQETQYFGPGTRLLVL.

In this sample, this clone turned up once. The chain recombines TRBV12-3 or TRBV12-4 with TRBJ1-2, with D unclear. CDR3 length equals 12 residues. The V gene lost 3 bases and the J gene lost 4 bases, with 6 bases spanning the gap. The CDR3 loop reads CASSFSPYGYTF. For the CDR3, the DNA is TGTGCCAGCAGTTTCAGTCCCTATGGCTACACCTTC.

The chain couples TRBV7-6 to TRBJ1-3, with D possibly TRBD1 on 5 matching bases. The germline V gene has CDR1 SGHVS and CDR2 FNYEAQ. The CDR3 length is 15 residues. V lost 2 bases and J lost 2, with 10 bases in between. CDR3 amino acids: CASSLPAGPGNTIYF. CDR3 DNA: TGTGCCAGCAGCTTACCGGCAGGGCCTGGAAACACCATATATTTT.

The chain has TRBV6-1 and TRBJ1-2; D gene ambiguous. This CDR3 has 13 amino acids. Germline V gene data show CDR1 as MNHNS and CDR2 as SASEGT. The V end lost 3 bases, the J end lost 4 bases, and 9 bases lay between the germline ends. CDR3: CASSESTIYGYTF. The CDR3 DNA reads TGTGCCAGCAGTGAGTCGACAATCTATGGCTACACCTTC.

V is TRBV23-1 and J is TRBJ2-7, with 11 bases identical to TRBD2. TRBV23-1 is an ORF, with its function uncertain. The length of the CDR3 is 20 residues. V shed 4 bases, J shed 7 bases, and the junction held 24 bases outside the gene matches. The DNA of the CDR3 is TGCGCCAGCAGTCCTCATTACCGGGACAGGGAACTAGCGGGGGTGCGGGAGCAGTACTTC. Translating gives CASSPHYRDRELAGVREQYF.

This sequence joins TRBV18 and TRBJ1-2; D is perhaps TRBD1 (6 bases). From germline, CDR1 is KGHSH and CDR2 LQKENI. The CDR3 length is 12 residues. The germline V and J ends were trimmed by 6 bases and 2 bases, with 7 bases remaining between them. The CDR3 is CASSDRNYGYTF. The CDR3 DNA follows: TGTGCCAGCTCTGACAGGAACTATGGCTACACCTTC.

This clone was detected once. This chain links TRBV15 with TRBJ2-1; D perhaps matches TRBD1 (7 bases). The germline V gene has CDR1 LNHNV and CDR2 YYDKDF (reference sequence). V dropped 0 bases and J dropped 6 bases, with 12 bases sitting between them. The CDR3 loop spans 15 amino acids. CDR3 protein: CATSREGGQSNEQFF. The CDR3 coding sequence is TGTGCCACCAGCAGAGAGGGGGGACAGTCCAATGAGCAGTTCTTC.

The chain recombines TRBV2 with TRBJ2-2; maybe TRBD2 (6 bases). This CDR3 is 16 amino acids long. Per germline, CDR1 SNHLY and CDR2 FYNNEI. Trimming removed 4 bases from V and 5 bases from J, with 17 bases in between. DNA for the CDR3: TGTGCCAGCAGTGTGGGGAGGTTAGGCTTAACCGGGGAGCTGTTTTTT. Encoded protein: CASSVGRLGLTGELFF.

This chain uses TRBV6-6 with TRBJ2-1; weak D call: TRBD2 (6 bases). The germline V and J ends were trimmed by 4 bases and 7 bases, with 14 bases remaining between them. Germline CDR1 MNHNY, CDR2 SVGAGI (reference sequence). This CDR3 region has 14 residues. CDR3 nucleotides: TGTGCCAGCAGTTTGGAGGATGGGAGGAATGAGCAGTTCTTC. This sequence encodes CASSLEDGRNEQFF.

CDR3 nucleotide sequence: TGCGCCAGCAGGACGAGGGACAGGGGGCACTACGAGCAGTACTTC. Protein sequence: CASRTRDRGHYEQYF. V gene TRBV5-1 combines with J gene TRBJ2-7; 12 nucleotides line up with TRBD1. Germline V lookup: CDR1 SGHRS, CDR2 YFSETQ. V trimming: 5 bases; J trimming: 3 bases; junction bases outside the gene matches: 6. The CDR3 covers 15 residues.

The chain combines TRBV2 with TRBJ2-1, with TRBD2 matching over 8 bases. This CDR3 comprises 14 residues. The V gene end was trimmed by 7 bases and the J gene end by 6 bases; junction bases not matched to a gene: 8. The germline gives CDR1 SNHLY, CDR2 FYNNEI. The CDR3 DNA reads TGTGCCAGCACCCTGACTAGCGAAAGCAATGAGCAGTTCTTC. Translated: CASTLTSESNEQFF.

This sequence joins TRBV20-1 and TRBJ1-2; D is possibly TRBD1 (6 bases). CDR3 length: 11 residues. Germline V gives CDR1 DFQATT, CDR2 SNEGSKA (reference sequence). Trimming removed 5 bases at V and 6 bases at J, with 10 bases between. CDR3 loop: CSAQNRDGYTF. The CDR3 DNA is TGCAGTGCTCAAAACAGGGATGGCTACACCTTC.

This rearrangement joins TRBV2 to TRBJ1-3, with TRBD1 as a possible D gene (5 bases). The CDR3 extends over 14 amino acids. Germline V gene sequence: CDR1 SNHLY, CDR2 FYNNEI. V was clipped by 6 bases and J by 0 bases, with 9 bases between them. CDR3: CASRGGTSGNTIYF. The DNA of the CDR3 is TGTGCCAGCAGGGGGGGGACCTCTGGAAACACCATATATTTT.

This sequence joins TRBV28 and TRBJ1-5; D is possibly TRBD1 (6 bases). There are 17 residues in the CDR3. Trimming stripped 3 bases from V and 2 bases from J, with 17 bases between. Germline V CDR1 and CDR2: MDHEN, SYDVKM. The CDR3 nucleotides are TGTGCCAGCAGTTTTGGGGACACCCCAGGGGGCAATCAGCCCCAGCATTTT. It yields the protein CASSFGDTPGGNQPQHF. The full variable domain, with the rest looked up from reference TRBV28 and TRBJ1-5, is DVKVTQSSRYLVKRTGEKVFLECVQDMDHENMFWYRQDPGLGLRLIYFSYDVKMKEKGDIPEGYSVSREKKERFSLILESASTNQTSMYLCASSFGDTPGGNQPQHFGDGTRLSIL.